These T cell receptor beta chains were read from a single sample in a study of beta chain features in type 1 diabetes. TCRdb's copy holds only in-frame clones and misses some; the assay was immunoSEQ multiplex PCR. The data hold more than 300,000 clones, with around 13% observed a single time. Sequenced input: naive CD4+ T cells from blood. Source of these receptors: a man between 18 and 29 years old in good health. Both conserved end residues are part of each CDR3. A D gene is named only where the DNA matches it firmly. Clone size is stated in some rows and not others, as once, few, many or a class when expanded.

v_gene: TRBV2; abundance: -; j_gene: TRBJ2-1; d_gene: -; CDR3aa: CASSEASGFGGENEQFF; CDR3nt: TGTGCCAGCAGTGAAGCCTCCGGCTTCGGGGGAGAGAATGAGCAGTTCTTC
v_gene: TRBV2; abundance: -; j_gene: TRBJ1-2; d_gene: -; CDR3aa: CASSLRTSTDGYTF; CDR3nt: TGTGCCAGCAGTCTACGGACATCAACCGATGGCTACACCTTC
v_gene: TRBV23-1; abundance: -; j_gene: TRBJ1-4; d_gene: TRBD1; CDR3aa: CASSQYRTGPLNEKLFF; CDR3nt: TGCGCCAGCAGTCAATATAGGACAGGGCCTCTAAATGAAAAACTGTTTTTT
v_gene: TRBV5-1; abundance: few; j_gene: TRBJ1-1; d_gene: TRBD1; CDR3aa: CASSQDRDTEAFF; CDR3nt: TGCGCCAGCAGCCAGGACAGGGACACTGAAGCTTTCTTT
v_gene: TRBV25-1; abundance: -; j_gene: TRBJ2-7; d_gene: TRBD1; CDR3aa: CASSEQGTGFHEQYF; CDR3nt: TGTGCCAGCAGTGAACAAGGGACAGGGTTCCACGAGCAGTACTTC
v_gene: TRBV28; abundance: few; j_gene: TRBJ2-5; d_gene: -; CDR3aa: CASSFDPAGQETQYF; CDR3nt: TGTGCCAGCAGTTTTGATCCAGCGGGCCAAGAGACCCAGTACTTC
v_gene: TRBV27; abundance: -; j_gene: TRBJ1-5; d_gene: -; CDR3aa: CASSPWQQGVNQPQHF; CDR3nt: TGTGCCAGCAGTCCGTGGCAACAAGGAGTGAATCAGCCCCAGCATTTT
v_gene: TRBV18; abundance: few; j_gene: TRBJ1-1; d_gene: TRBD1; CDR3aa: CASPNGQGAKFHTEAFF; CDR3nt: TGTGCCAGCCCTAACGGACAGGGGGCAAAGTTTCACACTGAAGCTTTCTTT
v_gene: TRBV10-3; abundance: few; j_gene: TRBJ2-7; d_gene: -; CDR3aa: CAISPITAISYEQYF; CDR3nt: TGTGCCATCAGCCCGATTACAGCAATCTCCTACGAGCAGTACTTC
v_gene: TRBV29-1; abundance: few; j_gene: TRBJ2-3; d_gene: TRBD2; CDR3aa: CSVEGVSGSTPDTQYF; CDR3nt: TGCAGCGTTGAAGGGGTTAGCGGGAGCACCCCAGATACGCAGTATTTT
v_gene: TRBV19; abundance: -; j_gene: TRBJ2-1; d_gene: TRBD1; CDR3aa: CASSIRQGLSYNEQFF; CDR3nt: TGTGCCAGTAGTATCCGACAGGGATTAAGCTACAATGAGCAGTTCTTC
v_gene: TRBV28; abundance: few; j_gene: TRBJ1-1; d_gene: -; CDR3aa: CASSFGGLMNTEAFF; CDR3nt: TGTGCCAGCAGTTTCGGGGGGCTGATGAACACTGAAGCTTTCTTT
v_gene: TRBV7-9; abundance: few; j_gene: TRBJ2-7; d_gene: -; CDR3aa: CASSLVVWGSFYEQYF; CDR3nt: TGTGCCAGCAGCTTAGTTGTGTGGGGCTCTTTCTACGAGCAGTACTTC
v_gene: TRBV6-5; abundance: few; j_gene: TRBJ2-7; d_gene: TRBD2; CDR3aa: CASSYSTSGRGEQYF; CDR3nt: TGTGCCAGCAGTTACTCGACTAGCGGGAGGGGAGAGCAGTACTTC
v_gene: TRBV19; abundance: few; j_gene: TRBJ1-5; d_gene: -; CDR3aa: CAGGVSQNQPQHF; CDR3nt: TGTGCCGGGGGGGTTTCGCAAAATCAGCCCCAGCATTTT